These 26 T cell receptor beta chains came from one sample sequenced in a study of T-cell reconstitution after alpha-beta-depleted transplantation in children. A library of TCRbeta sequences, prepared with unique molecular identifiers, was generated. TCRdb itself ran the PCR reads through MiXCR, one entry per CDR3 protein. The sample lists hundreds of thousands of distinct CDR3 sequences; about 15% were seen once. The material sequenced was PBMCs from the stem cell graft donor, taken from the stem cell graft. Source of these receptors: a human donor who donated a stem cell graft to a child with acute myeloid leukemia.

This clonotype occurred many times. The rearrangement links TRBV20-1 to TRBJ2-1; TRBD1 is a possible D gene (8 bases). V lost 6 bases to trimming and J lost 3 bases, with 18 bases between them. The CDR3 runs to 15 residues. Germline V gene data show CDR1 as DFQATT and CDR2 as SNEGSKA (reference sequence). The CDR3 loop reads CSAQGASGYYNEQFF. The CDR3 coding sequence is TGCAGTGCCCAGGGGGCTAGCGGATACTACAATGAGCAGTTCTTC.

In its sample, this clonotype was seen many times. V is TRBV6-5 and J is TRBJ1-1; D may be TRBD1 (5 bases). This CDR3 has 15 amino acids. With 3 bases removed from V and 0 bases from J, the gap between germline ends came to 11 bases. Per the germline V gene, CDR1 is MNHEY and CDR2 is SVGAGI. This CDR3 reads CASSYRDSMNTEAFF. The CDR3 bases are TGTGCCAGCAGTTATCGCGACAGCATGAACACTGAAGCTTTCTTT.

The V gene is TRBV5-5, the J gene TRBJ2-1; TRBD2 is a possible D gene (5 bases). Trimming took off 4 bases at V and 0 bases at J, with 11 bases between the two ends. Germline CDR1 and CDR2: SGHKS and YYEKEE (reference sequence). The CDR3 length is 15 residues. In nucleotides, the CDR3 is TGTGCCAGCAGCCGGGGTTGGGACTCCTACAATGAGCAGTTCTTC. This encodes CASSRGWDSYNEQFF. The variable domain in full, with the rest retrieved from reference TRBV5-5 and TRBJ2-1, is DAGVTQSPTHLIKTRGQQVTLRCSPISGHKSVSWYQQVLGQGPQFIFQYYEKEERGRGNFPDRFSARQFPNYSSELNVNALLLGDSALYLCASSRGWDSYNEQFFGPGTRLTVL.

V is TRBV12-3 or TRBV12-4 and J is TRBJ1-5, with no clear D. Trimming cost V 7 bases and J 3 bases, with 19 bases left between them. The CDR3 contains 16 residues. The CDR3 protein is CASTSVRPGTNQPQHF. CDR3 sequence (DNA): TGTGCCAGCACCAGTGTCCGTCCGGGCACCAATCAGCCCCAGCATTTT.

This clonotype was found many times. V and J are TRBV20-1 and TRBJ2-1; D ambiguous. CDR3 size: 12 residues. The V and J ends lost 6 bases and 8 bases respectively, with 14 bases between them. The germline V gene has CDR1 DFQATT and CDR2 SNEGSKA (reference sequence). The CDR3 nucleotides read TGCAGTGCCCCACGAGGTGGGGATGAGCAGTTCTTC. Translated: CSAPRGGDEQFF.

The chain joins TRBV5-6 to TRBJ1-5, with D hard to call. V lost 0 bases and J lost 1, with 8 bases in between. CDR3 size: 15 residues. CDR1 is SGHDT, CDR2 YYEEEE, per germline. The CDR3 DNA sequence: TGTGCCAGCAGCTTGGGCAGCTGGAGCAATCAGCCCCAGCATTTT. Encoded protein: CASSLGSWSNQPQHF.

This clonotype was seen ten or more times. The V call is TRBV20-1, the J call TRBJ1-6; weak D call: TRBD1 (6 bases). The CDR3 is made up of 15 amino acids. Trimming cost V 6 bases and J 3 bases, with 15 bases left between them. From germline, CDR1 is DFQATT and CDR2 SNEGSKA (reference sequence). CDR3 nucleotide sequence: TGCAGTGCCCCTCAGGACAGCCTCTATAATTCACCCCTCCACTTT. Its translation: CSAPQDSLYNSPLHF.

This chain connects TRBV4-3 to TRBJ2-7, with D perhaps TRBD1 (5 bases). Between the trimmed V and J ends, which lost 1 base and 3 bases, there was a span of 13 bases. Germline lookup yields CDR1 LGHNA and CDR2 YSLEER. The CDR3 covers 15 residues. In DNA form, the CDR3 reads TGCGCCAGCAGCCAAGGGGAACAGGAGATCTACGAGCAGTACTTC. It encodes CASSQGEQEIYEQYF.

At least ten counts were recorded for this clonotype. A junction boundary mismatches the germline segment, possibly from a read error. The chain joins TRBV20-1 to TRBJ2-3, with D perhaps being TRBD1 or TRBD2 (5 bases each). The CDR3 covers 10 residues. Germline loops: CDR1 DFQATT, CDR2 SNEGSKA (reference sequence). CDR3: CSASGTGPHF. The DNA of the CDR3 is TGCAGTGCCTCGGGGACCGGCCCTCATTTT.

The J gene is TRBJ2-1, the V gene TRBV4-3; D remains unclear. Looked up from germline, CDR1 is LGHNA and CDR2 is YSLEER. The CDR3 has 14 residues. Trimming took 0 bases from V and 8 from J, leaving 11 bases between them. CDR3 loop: CASSQEGPAYEQFF. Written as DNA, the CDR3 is TGCGCCAGCAGCCAAGAAGGGCCGGCTTATGAGCAGTTCTTC.

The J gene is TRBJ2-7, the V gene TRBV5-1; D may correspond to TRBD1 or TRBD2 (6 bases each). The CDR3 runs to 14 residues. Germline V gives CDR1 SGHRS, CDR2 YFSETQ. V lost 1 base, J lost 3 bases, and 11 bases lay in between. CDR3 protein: CASSLRGEFYEQYF. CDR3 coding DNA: TGCGCCAGCAGCTTGAGGGGGGAGTTCTACGAGCAGTACTTC.

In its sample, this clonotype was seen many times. The DNA of the CDR3 is TGCAGCGTCAGACAGGGGACGCAAGAGACCCAGTACTTC. Its protein product is CSVRQGTQETQYF. The chain combines TRBV29-1 with TRBJ2-5; 8 bases map to TRBD1. Germline lookup yields CDR1 SQVTM and CDR2 ANQGSEA. With V trimmed by 6 bases and J by 2 bases, 5 bases remained unmatched. This CDR3 is built from 13 residues.

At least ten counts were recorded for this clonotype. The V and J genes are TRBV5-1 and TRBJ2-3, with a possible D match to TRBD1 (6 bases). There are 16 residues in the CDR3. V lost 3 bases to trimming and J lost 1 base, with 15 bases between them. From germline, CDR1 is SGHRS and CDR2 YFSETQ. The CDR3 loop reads CASSSRKGDGTDTQYF. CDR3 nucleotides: TGCGCCAGCAGCTCGCGGAAGGGGGACGGCACAGATACGCAGTATTTT.

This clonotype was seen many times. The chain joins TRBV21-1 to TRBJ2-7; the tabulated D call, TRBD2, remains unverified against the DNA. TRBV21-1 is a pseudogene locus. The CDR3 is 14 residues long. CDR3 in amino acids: CASRHRTPLPEQYF. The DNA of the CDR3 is TGTGCCAGCCGGCACCGGACTCCATTACCCGAGCAGTACTTC.

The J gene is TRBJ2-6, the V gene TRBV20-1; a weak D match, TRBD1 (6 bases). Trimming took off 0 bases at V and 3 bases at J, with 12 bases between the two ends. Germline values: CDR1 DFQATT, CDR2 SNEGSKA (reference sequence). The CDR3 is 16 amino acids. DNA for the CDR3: TGCAGTGCTAGAGATCTTCAGGGGTTTGGGGCCAACGTCCTGACTTTC. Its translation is CSARDLQGFGANVLTF.

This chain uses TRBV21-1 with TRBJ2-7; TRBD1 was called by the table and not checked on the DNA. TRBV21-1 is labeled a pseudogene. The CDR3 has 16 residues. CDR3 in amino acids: CASSTRDNGSSYEQYV. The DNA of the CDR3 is TGTGCCAGCAGCACCCGGGACAACGGAAGCTCCTACGAGCAGTACGTC.

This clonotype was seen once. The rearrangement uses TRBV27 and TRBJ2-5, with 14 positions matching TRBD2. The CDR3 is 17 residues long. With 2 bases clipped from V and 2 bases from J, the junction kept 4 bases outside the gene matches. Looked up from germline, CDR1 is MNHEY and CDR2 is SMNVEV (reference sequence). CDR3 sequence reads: CASSLQGLAGEQETQYF. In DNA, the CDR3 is TGTGCCAGCAGTTTACAGGGACTAGCGGGGGAGCAAGAGACCCAGTACTTC.

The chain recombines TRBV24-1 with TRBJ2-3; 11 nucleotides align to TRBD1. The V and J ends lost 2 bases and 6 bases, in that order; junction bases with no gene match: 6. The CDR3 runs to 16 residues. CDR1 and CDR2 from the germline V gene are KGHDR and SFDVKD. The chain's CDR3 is CATSDSPGQGEDTQYF. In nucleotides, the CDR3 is TGTGCCACCAGTGATTCTCCGGGACAGGGGGAGGATACGCAGTATTTT.

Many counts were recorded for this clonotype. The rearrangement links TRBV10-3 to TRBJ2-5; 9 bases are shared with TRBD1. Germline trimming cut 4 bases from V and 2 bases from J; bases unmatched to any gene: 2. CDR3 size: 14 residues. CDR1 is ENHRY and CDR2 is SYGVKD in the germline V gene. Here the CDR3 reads CAISGQGGQETQYF. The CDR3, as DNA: TGTGCCATCAGTGGACAGGGGGGTCAAGAGACCCAGTACTTC.

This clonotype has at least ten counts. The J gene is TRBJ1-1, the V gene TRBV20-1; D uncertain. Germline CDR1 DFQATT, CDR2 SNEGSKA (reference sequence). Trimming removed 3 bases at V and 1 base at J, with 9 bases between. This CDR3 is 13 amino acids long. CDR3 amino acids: CSASEPPNTEAFF. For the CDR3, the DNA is TGCAGTGCTAGTGAACCGCCGAACACTGAAGCTTTCTTT.

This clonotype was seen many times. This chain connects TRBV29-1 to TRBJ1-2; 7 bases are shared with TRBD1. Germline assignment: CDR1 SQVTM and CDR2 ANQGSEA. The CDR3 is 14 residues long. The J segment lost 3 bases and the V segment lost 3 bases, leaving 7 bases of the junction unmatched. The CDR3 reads CSVEPRQGHYGYTF. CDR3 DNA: TGCAGCGTTGAGCCCCGACAGGGACACTATGGCTACACCTTC. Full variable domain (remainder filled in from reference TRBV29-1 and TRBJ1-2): SAVISQKPSRDICQRGTSLTIQCQVDSQVTMMFWYRQQPGQSLTLIATANQGSEATYESGFVIDKFPISRPNLTFSTLTVSNMSPEDSSIYLCSVEPRQGHYGYTFGSGTRLTVV.

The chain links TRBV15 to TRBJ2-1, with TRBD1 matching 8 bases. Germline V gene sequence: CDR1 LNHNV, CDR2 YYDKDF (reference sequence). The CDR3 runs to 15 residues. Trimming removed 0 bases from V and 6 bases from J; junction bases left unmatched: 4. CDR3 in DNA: TGTGCCACCAGCAGAGATCAGGGGGCGCGCAATGAGCAGTTCTTC. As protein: CATSRDQGARNEQFF.

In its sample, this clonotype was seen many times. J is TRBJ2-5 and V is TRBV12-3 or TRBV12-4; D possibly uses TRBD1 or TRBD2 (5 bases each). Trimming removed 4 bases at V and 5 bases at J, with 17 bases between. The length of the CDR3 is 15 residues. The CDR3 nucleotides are TGTGCCAGCAGTTCCCCCGGAAAGGGACGGGAGACCCAGTACTTC. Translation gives CASSSPGKGRETQYF.

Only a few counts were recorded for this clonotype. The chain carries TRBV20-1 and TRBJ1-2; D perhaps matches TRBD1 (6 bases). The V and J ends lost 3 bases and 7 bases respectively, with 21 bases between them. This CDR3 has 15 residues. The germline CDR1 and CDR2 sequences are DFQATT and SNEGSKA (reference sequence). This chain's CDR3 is CSARDSEDFRGGYTF. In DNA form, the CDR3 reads TGCAGTGCTAGGGACAGCGAAGATTTCCGTGGTGGCTACACCTTC.

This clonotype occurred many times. The CDR3 spells CSVETSGGAPDTQYF. DNA of the CDR3: TGCAGCGTGGAAACTAGCGGGGGGGCACCAGATACGCAGTATTTT. V is TRBV29-1 and J is TRBJ2-3; 13 nucleotides match TRBD2. The CDR3 is 15 residues long. The V gene end was trimmed by 6 bases and the J gene end by 4 bases; junction bases not matched to a gene: 7. Germline V gene data show CDR1 as SQVTM and CDR2 as ANQGSEA.

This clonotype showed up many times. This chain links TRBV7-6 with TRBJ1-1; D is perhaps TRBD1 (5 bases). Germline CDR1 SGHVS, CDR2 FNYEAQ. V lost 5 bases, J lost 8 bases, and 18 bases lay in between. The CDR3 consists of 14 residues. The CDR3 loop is CASSRLAGLREAFF. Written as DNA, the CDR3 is TGTGCCAGCAGCCGTTTGGCAGGGCTCCGGGAAGCTTTCTTT. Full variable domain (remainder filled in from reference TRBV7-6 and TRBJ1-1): GAGVSQSPRYKVTKRGQDVALRCDPISGHVSLYWYRQALGQGPEFLTYFNYEAQQDKSGLPNDRFSAERPEGSISTLTIQRTEQRDSAMYRCASSRLAGLREAFFGQGTRLTVV.